This T cell receptor beta chain was documented in a study of regulatory T cells in long-lasting Graves disease (dated by TCRdb to about 2021). Broadly, across the study: Antithyroid drugs had been taken for less than 3 months by newly diagnosed Graves' disease patients. Patients with persistent Graves' disease were compared with patients with newly diagnosed Graves' disease using TCR sequencing and RNA sequencing of peripheral blood. The study was conducted in China and was registered as a clinical trial. A total of about 35 samples underwent TCR sequencing: about 13 from persistent and around 20 from newly diagnosed Graves' disease patients.

The investigation overall reported the following: Patients with persistent disease shared more public clonotypes (around 3,000) than newly diagnosed patients did (approximately 970). TRBV28, TRBJ1-2 and TRBJ2-5 were preferentially used in persistent disease, while TRBV20-1 and TRBJ2-1 were favored in newly diagnosed disease. Compared with newly diagnosed patients, persistent Graves' disease patients had lower TCR Shannon entropy and fewer highly expanded clones, which suggests clonal expansion. The study examined only peripheral blood because the primary lesion, thyroid tissue, could not be accessed. Only the TCR beta chain was sequenced and analyzed. As a limitation, the authors acknowledged that the small sample size may reduce accuracy.

Library generation was performed with multiplex PCR. This sample was sequenced with an Illumina HiSeq 4000. CDR3 regions were amplified by Arm-PCR with iRepertoire HTBI primers to construct TCR beta libraries. Before sequencing, the PCR products went through gel purification. The study's processing was this. Across samples, 60 to 80 TRBV and 13 to 15 TRBJ segments were identified and used for gene usage analysis of CDR3 amino acid clonotypes. COPE and FqMerger were used to merge filtered high-quality paired reads into contigs. BLAST was used to align contigs to IMGT TRBV, TRBD and TRBJ reference genes, with CDR3 defined following IMGT. Any clonotype with a frequency above 0.1% was classified as a highly expanded clone. Shannon entropy was used to measure repertoire diversity, and the Gini coefficient was used to measure V-J evenness. A clonotype was considered public if more than one individual shared it. TCRdb trimmed the raw reads at Q25, called clones with MiXCR and kept productive beta chains. Rows are unified per CDR3 protein, each entry keeping the most common DNA and genes. These V and J calls are TCRdb output, not the study's own analysis. Present in this sample are approximately 400,000 distinct CDR3 sequences, roughly a sixth of which were seen just once. The top ten constitute 22% of the sample.

The sample holds many counts of this clonotype. The antigen it binds to is not known. The sample holds no much larger clone one base away, and base qualities are not on file. The germline V gene provides CDR1 SGHDN and CDR2 FVKESK. The CDR3 runs 13 amino acids, cysteine and phenylalanine included. Only the CDR3 region is kept as DNA, spanning 39 bases read in frame from base 1. Trimming costs V 4 bases and J 6 bases, and their ends lie 9 bases apart. The time point tag for this specimen amounts to: newly diagnosed GD, antithyroid drugs for less than 3 months. For both TCR sequencing and RNA sequencing, RNA was extracted from PBMCs using TRIzol. The diagnosis of Graves' disease was made according to American Thyroid Association guidelines. The patients came from an endocrinology department in Xi'an, China. Each patient gave 7 to 9.5 milliliters of peripheral blood, collected in an EDTA anticoagulant tube. Ficoll Paque Plus density gradient separation was used to isolate PBMCs, and no further T cell sorting was performed. An Agilent 2100 Bioanalyzer and agarose gel were used to check RNA quality, while a NanoDrop 2000 measured RNA concentration.

The material was peripheral blood mononuclear cells (PBMCs), obtained at new diagnosis, from a patient treated with antithyroid drugs. The chain joins TRBV14 to TRBJ2-2, with the D gene not clear enough to name. The sequence was obtained from a female donor with Graves disease. CDR3 sequence: CASSLFQSGELFF. The DNA sequence is as follows: TGTGCCAGCAGCCTCTTCCAGTCCGGGGAGCTGTTTTTT.